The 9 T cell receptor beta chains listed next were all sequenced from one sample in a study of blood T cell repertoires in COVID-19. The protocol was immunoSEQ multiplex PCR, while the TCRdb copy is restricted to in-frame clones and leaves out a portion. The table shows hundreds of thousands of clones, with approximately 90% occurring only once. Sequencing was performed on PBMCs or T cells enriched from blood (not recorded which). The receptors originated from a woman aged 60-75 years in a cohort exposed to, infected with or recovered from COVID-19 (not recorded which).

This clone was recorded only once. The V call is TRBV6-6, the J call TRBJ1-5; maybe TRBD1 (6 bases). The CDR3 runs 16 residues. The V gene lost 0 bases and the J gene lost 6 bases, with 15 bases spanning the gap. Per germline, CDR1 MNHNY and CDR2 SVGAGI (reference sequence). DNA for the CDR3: TGTGCCAGCAGTTACTCGGGGGGGGCGGTTGGTCAGCCCCAGCATTTT. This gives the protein CASSYSGGAVGQPQHF.

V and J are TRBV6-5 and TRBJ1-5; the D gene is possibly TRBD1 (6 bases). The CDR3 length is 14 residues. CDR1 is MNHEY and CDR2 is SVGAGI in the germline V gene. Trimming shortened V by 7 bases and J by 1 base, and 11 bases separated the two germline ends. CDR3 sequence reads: CASTTGSSNQPQHF. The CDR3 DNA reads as TGTGCCAGCACCACAGGGTCGAGCAATCAGCCCCAGCATTTT.

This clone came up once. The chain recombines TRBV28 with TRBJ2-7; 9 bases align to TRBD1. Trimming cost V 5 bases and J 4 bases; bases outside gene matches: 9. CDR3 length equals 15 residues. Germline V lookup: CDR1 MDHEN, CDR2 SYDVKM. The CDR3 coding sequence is TGTGCCAGCAGTGATGCCGGGACAGGGACGTACGAGCAGTACTTC. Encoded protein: CASSDAGTGTYEQYF. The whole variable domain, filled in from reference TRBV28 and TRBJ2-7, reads DVKVTQSSRYLVKRTGEKVFLECVQDMDHENMFWYRQDPGLGLRLIYFSYDVKMKEKGDIPEGYSVSREKKERFSLILESASTNQTSMYLCASSDAGTGTYEQYFGPGTRLTVT.

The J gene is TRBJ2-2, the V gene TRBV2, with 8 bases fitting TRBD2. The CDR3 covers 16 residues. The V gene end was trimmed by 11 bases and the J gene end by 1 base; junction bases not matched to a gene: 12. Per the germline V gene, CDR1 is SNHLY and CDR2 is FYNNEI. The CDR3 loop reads CASQRELALNTGELFF. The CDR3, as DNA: TGTGCCTCACAGCGGGAGTTAGCCTTGAACACCGGGGAGCTGTTTTTT.

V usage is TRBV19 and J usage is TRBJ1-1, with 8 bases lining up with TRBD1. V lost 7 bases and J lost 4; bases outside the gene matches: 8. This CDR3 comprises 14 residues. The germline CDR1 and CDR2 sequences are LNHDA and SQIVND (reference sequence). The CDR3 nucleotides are TGTGCCAGTACCACCCGGACAGGGATCACTGAAGCTTTCTTT. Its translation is CASTTRTGITEAFF. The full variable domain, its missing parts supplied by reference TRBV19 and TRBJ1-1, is DGGITQSPKYLFRKEGQNVTLSCEQNLNHDAMYWYRQDPGQGLRLIYYSQIVNDFQKGDIAEGYSVSREKKESFPLTVTSAQKNPTAFYLCASTTRTGITEAFFGQGTRLTVV.

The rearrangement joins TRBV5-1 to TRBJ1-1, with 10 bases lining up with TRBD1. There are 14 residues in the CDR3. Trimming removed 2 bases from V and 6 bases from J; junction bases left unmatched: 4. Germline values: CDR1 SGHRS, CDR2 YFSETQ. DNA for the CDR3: TGCGCCAGCAGCTTCGGGGACAGGGGCCCTGAAGCTTTCTTT. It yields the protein CASSFGDRGPEAFF. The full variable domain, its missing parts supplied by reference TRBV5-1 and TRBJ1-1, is KAGVTQTPRYLIKTRGQQVTLSCSPISGHRSVSWYQQTPGQGLQFLFEYFSETQRNKGNFPGRFSGRQFSNSRSEMNVSTLELGDSALYLCASSFGDRGPEAFFGQGTRLTVV.

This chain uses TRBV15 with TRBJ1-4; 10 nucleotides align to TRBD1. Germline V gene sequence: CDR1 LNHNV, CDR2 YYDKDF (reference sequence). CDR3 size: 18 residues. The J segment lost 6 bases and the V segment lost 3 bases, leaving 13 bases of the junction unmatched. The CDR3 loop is CATSSRDRGSKRHEKLFF. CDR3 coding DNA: TGTGCCACCAGCAGTAGGGACAGGGGCTCTAAACGCCATGAAAAACTGTTTTTT.

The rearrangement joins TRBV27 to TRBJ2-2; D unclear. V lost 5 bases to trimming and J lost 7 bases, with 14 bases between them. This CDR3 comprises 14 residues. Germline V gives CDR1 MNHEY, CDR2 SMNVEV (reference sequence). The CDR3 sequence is CASSLHPRIGELFF. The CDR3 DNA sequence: TGTGCCAGCAGTCTACACCCTAGGATCGGGGAGCTGTTTTTT.

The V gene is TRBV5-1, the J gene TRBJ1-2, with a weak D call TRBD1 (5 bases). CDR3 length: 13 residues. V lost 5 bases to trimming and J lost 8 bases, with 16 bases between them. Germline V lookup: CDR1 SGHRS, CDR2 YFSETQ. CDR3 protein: CASSLDSVGGYTF. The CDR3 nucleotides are TGCGCCAGCAGTCTCGACAGTGTAGGGGGCTACACCTTC.